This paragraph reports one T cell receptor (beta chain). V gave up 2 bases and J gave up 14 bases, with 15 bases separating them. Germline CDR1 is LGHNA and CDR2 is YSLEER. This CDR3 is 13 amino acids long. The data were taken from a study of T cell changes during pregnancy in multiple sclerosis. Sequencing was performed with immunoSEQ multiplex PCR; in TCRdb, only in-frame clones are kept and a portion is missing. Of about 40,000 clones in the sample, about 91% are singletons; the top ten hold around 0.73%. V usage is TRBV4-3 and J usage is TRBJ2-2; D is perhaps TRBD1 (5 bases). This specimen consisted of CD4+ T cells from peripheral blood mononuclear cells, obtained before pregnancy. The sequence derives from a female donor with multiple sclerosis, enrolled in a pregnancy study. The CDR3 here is CASSQIKSGKLFF. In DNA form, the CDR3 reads TGCGCCAGCAGCCAAATCAAGTCAGGGAAACTGTTTTTT.